This is a list of T cell receptor beta chains from one sample in a study of blood T cell repertoires in COVID-19. The method was immunoSEQ multiplex PCR; TCRdb's version includes in-frame clones alone and lacks a portion of them. The table shows roughly 29,000 clones, with more than 70% occurring only once. The sequencing sample was made of peripheral blood. All receptors come from a boy aged 2 to 10 with active or convalescent COVID-19. Each CDR3 is given with its conserved first and last residue. Clone size is not always given. Where it is, it says once, few, many or a class for expanded clones.

size	V	CDR3
once	TRBV2	CASSGGVTEAFF
-	TRBV30	CAWSVRRGEKLFF
-	TRBV6-5	CMGPGGETQYF
few	TRBV19	CASSHDTNQPQHF
many	TRBV14	CASSQGLAGGQETQYF
-	TRBV27	CASSLIARDRNGYTF
-	TRBV7-2	CASSSRQGRGSGYTF
-	TRBV27	CASSLSAEPYTEAFF
-	TRBV6-5	CASSPVGLAEKLFF
few	TRBV6-4	CASPGAPGLAGAPNEQFF